What follows are 16 T cell receptor beta chains derived from one specimen sequenced in a study of OX40 agonist ivuxolimab in advanced cancers. Data came from immunoSEQ multiplex PCR; TCRdb stores just in-frame clones and leaves some out. Among about 45,000 clones listed, around nine tenths were seen once. The sequenced sample was CD4+ or CD8+ T cells sorted from blood, obtained in a trial of the OX40 agonist ivuxolimab. The receptors were sampled from an adult with an advanced solid tumor such as melanoma, head and neck, liver or kidney cancer.

The gene calls are TRBV29-1 and TRBJ2-3; 9 bases match TRBD2. The CDR3 totals 15 residues. Unmatched junction bases numbered 9, after V lost 7 bases and J lost 1 base. Germline assignment: CDR1 SQVTM and CDR2 ANQGSEA. CDR3 nucleotides: TGCAGCGCCCTCCTACTAGCGGGCCGCACAGATACGCAGTATTTT. Its translation: CSALLLAGRTDTQYF.

The rearrangement links TRBV28 to TRBJ2-7; no clear D gene. From germline, CDR1 is MDHEN and CDR2 SYDVKM. V was trimmed by 5 bases and J by 3 bases, leaving 8 bases between them. The CDR3 contains 12 residues. The CDR3 spells CASSPLLYEQYF. The CDR3 DNA sequence: TGTGCCAGCAGTCCTTTGCTCTACGAGCAGTACTTC.

V usage is TRBV30 and J usage is TRBJ2-1, with D unresolved. This CDR3 has 14 residues. Germline V gene sequence: CDR1 GTSNPN, CDR2 SVGIG (reference sequence). The V end lost 0 bases, the J end lost 9 bases, and 15 bases lay between the germline ends. The CDR3, as DNA: TGTGCCTGGAGTGTAGTGACTCCTGTGGGTGAGCAGTTCTTC. It translates to CAWSVVTPVGEQFF.

This sequence joins TRBV7-3 and TRBJ2-7, with TRBD1 matching 7 bases. This CDR3 comprises 15 residues. V was pared by 4 bases and J by 0 bases, with 6 bases of the junction left unmatched. Germline CDR1 is SGHTA and CDR2 is FQGTGA. CDR3 in DNA: TGTGCCAGCAGCTCAACCTGGGACAGCTCCTACGAGCAGTACTTC. It translates to CASSSTWDSSYEQYF.

This chain links TRBV15 with TRBJ1-5, with 8 bases identical to TRBD1. The CDR3 has 17 amino acids. The germline V gene has CDR1 LNHNV and CDR2 YYDKDF (reference sequence). The V gene end was trimmed by 4 bases and the J gene end by 0 bases; junction bases not matched to a gene: 8. CDR3 bases: TGTGCCACCAGCATCTCAGGGGGCATATATAGCAATCAGCCCCAGCATTTT. Its translation is CATSISGGIYSNQPQHF.

This clone showed up just once. The V and J genes are TRBV10-2 and TRBJ1-1; 11 bases align to TRBD1. The CDR3 is 15 residues long. After removal of 4 bases from V and 4 bases from J, the junction contained 5 bases not matched to a gene. Germline V gene lookup returns CDR1 WSHSY and CDR2 SAAADI. The chain's CDR3 is CASSGTGGLGTEAFF. Written as DNA, the CDR3 is TGCGCCAGCAGTGGGACAGGGGGCTTGGGCACTGAAGCTTTCTTT.

The chain uses TRBV28 and TRBJ1-1; D remains ambiguous. The CDR3 is made up of 14 amino acids. CDR1 is MDHEN, CDR2 SYDVKM, per germline. With 7 bases removed from V and 5 bases from J, the gap between germline ends came to 17 bases. The CDR3 reads CASIFRLEGTEAFF. CDR3 DNA: TGTGCCAGCATCTTCCGTCTCGAGGGAACTGAAGCTTTCTTT.

The V gene is TRBV11-2, the J gene TRBJ1-2; maybe TRBD1 (6 bases). CDR3 size: 17 residues. From germline, CDR1 is SGHAT and CDR2 FQNNGV. The ends were cut back, 0 bases at V and 4 bases at J, with 18 bases in the middle. The CDR3 region is CASSLDLSGVGSYGYTF. The CDR3 nucleotides read TGTGCCAGCAGCTTAGACCTGTCAGGGGTGGGAAGCTATGGCTACACCTTC.

The J gene is TRBJ1-4, the V gene TRBV30, with D hard to call. Trimming removed 2 bases at V and 3 bases at J, with 16 bases between. The CDR3 length is 16 residues. Germline V gene data show CDR1 as GTSNPN and CDR2 as SVGIG (reference sequence). The CDR3 loop reads CAWSYARSQPNEKLFF. Written as DNA, the CDR3 is TGTGCCTGGAGTTACGCCCGGAGTCAGCCTAATGAAAAACTGTTTTTT.

The chain is built from TRBV19 and TRBJ2-2; TRBD2 agrees at 13 bases. The CDR3 has 16 residues. With V trimmed by 4 bases and J by 5 bases, 4 bases remained unmatched. CDR1 and CDR2 (germline): LNHDA, SQIVND (reference sequence). CDR3 in DNA: TGTGCCAGTAGTAGCACTAGCGGGAGGGTGACCGGGGAGCTGTTTTTT. It encodes CASSSTSGRVTGELFF.

The J gene is TRBJ1-5, the V gene TRBV4-1; 8 nucleotides line up with TRBD1. Looked up from germline, CDR1 is MGHRA and CDR2 is YSYEKL. V lost 0 bases, J lost 5 bases, and 3 bases stayed unmatched. CDR3 size: 15 residues. The CDR3 region has the DNA TGCGCCAGCAGCCAAGAGGTGACAGGGGATCAGCCCCAGCATTTT. Protein sequence: CASSQEVTGDQPQHF.

The genes are TRBV2 and TRBJ1-5, with 7 bases matching TRBD1. Looked up from germline, CDR1 is SNHLY and CDR2 is FYNNEI. V shed 5 bases, J shed 4 bases, and the junction held 2 bases outside the gene matches. This CDR3 contains 13 residues. CDR3 in amino acids: CASSLTGNQPQHF. DNA for the CDR3: TGTGCCAGCAGTCTGACAGGGAATCAGCCCCAGCATTTT.

V is TRBV7-2 and J is TRBJ2-7; D may be TRBD2 (6 bases). The ends were cut back, 3 bases at V and 6 bases at J, with 6 bases in the middle. The V gene's germline CDR1 is SGHTA and CDR2 FQGNSA. CDR3 length equals 11 residues. The chain's CDR3 is CASSFGGEQYF. The CDR3 DNA reads TGTGCCAGCAGCTTCGGGGGCGAGCAGTACTTC.

V is TRBV18 and J is TRBJ1-3, with D uncertain. There are 16 residues in the CDR3. Germline assignment: CDR1 KGHSH and CDR2 LQKENI. Between the trimmed V and J ends, which lost 3 bases and 0 bases, there was a span of 12 bases. The CDR3 here is CASSPKDRISGNTIYF. CDR3 DNA: TGTGCCAGCTCACCCAAGGATCGAATCTCTGGAAACACCATATATTTT.

This sequence joins TRBV10-2 and TRBJ2-5, with a tentative D call TRBD2 (6 bases). Germline V gene lookup returns CDR1 WSHSY and CDR2 SAAADI. V lost 6 bases, J lost 4 bases, and 15 bases lay in between. This CDR3 has 14 amino acids. CDR3 coding DNA: TGCGCCAGCAGGGGGGGTCTAAAGGGAGAGACCCAGTACTTC. Translating it yields CASRGGLKGETQYF.

This chain links TRBV5-6 with TRBJ1-2, with D hard to call. CDR3 length equals 15 residues. The ends were cut back, 4 bases at V and 0 bases at J, with 13 bases in the middle. The germline V gene has CDR1 SGHDT and CDR2 YYEEEE. The CDR3 protein is CASSPYLGTNYGYTF. CDR3 bases: TGTGCCAGCAGCCCTTACCTTGGGACTAACTATGGCTACACCTTC.